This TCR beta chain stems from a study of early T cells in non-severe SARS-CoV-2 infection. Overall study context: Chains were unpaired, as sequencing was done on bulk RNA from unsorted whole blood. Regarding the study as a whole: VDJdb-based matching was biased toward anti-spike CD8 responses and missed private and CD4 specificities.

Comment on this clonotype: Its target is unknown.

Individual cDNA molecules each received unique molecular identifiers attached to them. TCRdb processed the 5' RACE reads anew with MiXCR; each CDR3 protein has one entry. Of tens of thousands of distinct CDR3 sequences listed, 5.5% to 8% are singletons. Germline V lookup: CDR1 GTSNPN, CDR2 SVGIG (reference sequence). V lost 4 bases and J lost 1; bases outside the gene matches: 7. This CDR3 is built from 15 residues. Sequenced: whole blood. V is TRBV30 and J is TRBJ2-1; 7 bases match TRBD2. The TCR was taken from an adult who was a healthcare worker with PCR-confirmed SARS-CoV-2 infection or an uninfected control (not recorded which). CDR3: CAWKLSGTSYNEQFF. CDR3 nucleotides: TGTGCCTGGAAATTAAGCGGGACGTCCTACAATGAGCAGTTCTTC. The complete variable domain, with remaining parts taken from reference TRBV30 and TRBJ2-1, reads SQTIHQWPATLVQPVGSPLSLECTVEGTSNPNLYWYRQAAGRGLQLLFYSVGIGQISSEVPQNLSASRPQDRQFILSSKKLLLSDSGFYLCAWKLSGTSYNEQFFGPGTRLTVL.